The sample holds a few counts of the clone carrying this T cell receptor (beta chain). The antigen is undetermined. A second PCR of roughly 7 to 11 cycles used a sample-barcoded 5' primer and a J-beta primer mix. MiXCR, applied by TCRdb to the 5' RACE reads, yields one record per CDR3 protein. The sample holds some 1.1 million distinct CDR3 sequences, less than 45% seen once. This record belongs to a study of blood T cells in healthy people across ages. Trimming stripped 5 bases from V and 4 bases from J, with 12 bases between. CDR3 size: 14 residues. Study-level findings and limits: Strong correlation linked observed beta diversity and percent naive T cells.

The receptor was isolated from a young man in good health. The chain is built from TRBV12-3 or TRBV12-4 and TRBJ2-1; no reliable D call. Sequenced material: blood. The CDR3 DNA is TGTGCCAGCAGTCCCACACGCAGGTACAATGAGCAGTTCTTC. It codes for CASSPTRRYNEQFF.